The 14 T cell receptor beta chains below all came from one sample that was sequenced in a study of blood T cell repertoires in COVID-19. The protocol was immunoSEQ multiplex PCR, while the TCRdb copy is restricted to in-frame clones and leaves out a portion. The table includes roughly 260,000 clones, 90% to 95% detected once. Sequencing input: PBMCs or T cells enriched from blood (not recorded which). The receptor set was obtained from a woman under 30 who had recovered from COVID-19.

The chain joins TRBV5-4 to TRBJ2-7, with D possibly TRBD2 on 5 matching bases. This CDR3 region has 14 residues. V gave up 5 bases and J gave up 0 bases, with 12 bases separating them. The germline CDR1 and CDR2 sequences are SGHNT and YYREEE (reference sequence). The CDR3 here is CASSPRRDSYEQYF. CDR3 DNA sequence: TGTGCCAGCAGTCCACGACGGGACTCCTACGAGCAGTACTTC.

The chain has TRBV9 and TRBJ2-3; D might be TRBD2 (6 bases). The CDR3 is made up of 15 amino acids. Germline loops: CDR1 SGDLS, CDR2 YYNGEE. Trimming removed 4 bases from V and 0 bases from J, with 12 bases in between. The CDR3 reads CASSWRGSSTDTQYF. The CDR3, as DNA: TGTGCCAGCAGCTGGAGGGGATCTAGCACAGATACGCAGTATTTT.

This clone appeared once. This sequence joins TRBV10-3 and TRBJ2-3; 9 bases map to TRBD1. V trimming: 6 bases; J trimming: 0 bases; junction bases outside the gene matches: 1. The CDR3 spans 14 residues. Germline CDR1 is ENHRY and CDR2 is SYGVKD. CDR3 sequence (DNA): TGTGCCATCAGACAGGGGGCTAGCACAGATACGCAGTATTTT. This encodes CAIRQGASTDTQYF.

The chain links TRBV18 to TRBJ2-1, with a weak D call TRBD1 (6 bases). Germline CDR1 is KGHSH and CDR2 is LQKENI. The CDR3 totals 14 residues. V lost 4 bases, J lost 4 bases, and 11 bases lay in between. Here the CDR3 DNA reads TGTGCCAGCTCACTACAGGGACAATACAATGAGCAGTTCTTC. Amino acids: CASSLQGQYNEQFF.

The V call is TRBV4-1, the J call TRBJ1-6, with 7 nucleotides matching TRBD1. V lost 5 bases, J lost 6 bases, and 10 bases stayed unmatched. This CDR3 contains 16 residues. The germline V gene has CDR1 MGHRA and CDR2 YSYEKL. CDR3 amino acids: CASSLKPGQINSPLHF. The CDR3 DNA is TGCGCCAGCAGCTTAAAACCGGGACAGATTAATTCACCCCTCCACTTT.

The chain is built from TRBV15 and TRBJ1-5; tentative D call: TRBD1 (5 bases). The CDR3 is 16 residues long. CDR1 and CDR2 from the germline V gene are LNHNV and YYDKDF (reference sequence). V gave up 4 bases and J gave up 2 bases, with 15 bases separating them. The CDR3, as DNA: TGTGCCACCAGCAAAGGAGGGAGCAGGGGCAATCAGCCCCAGCATTTT. It yields the protein CATSKGGSRGNQPQHF.

In this sample, this clone turned up once. This chain links TRBV19 with TRBJ1-2; weak D call: TRBD1 (6 bases). CDR1 LNHDA and CDR2 SQIVND come from the germline V gene (reference sequence). The CDR3 length is 15 residues. Trimming took off 6 bases at V and 2 bases at J, with 16 bases between the two ends. The CDR3 DNA reads TGTGCCAGTAGAAAAACAGGGAGTATAAACTATGGCTACACCTTC. It yields the protein CASRKTGSINYGYTF.

In its sample, this clone was seen a few times. This chain joins TRBV6-5 and TRBJ1-5; D is possibly TRBD1 (5 bases). This CDR3 comprises 13 residues. The germline V gene encodes CDR1 MNHEY and CDR2 SVGAGI. V shed 6 bases and J shed 6 bases, with 12 bases lying between them. The CDR3 sequence is CASRSGDAQPQHF. The CDR3 DNA sequence: TGTGCCAGCAGATCGGGGGATGCTCAGCCCCAGCATTTT.

This clone was observed a single time. The chain uses TRBV5-1 and TRBJ1-1; maybe TRBD1 (5 bases). V gave up 6 bases and J gave up 5 bases, with 17 bases separating them. Germline CDR1 is SGHRS and CDR2 is YFSETQ. CDR3 size: 14 residues. CDR3 sequence (DNA): TGCGCCAGCACCCTGCAGGGAGGGGAAACTGAAGCTTTCTTT. This gives the protein CASTLQGGETEAFF.

The CDR3 DNA reads TGTGCCAGCTCACCACGCGGGGGAAAGGACCAGCCCCAGCATTTT. It yields the protein CASSPRGGKDQPQHF. This chain links TRBV18 with TRBJ1-5, with a possible D match to TRBD1 (5 bases). The germline gives CDR1 KGHSH, CDR2 LQKENI. Between the trimmed V and J ends, which lost 1 base and 7 bases, there was a span of 14 bases. The CDR3 spans 15 residues.

V usage is TRBV18 and J usage is TRBJ2-7, with D perhaps matching TRBD1 (5 bases). Germline lookup yields CDR1 KGHSH and CDR2 LQKENI. The CDR3 loop spans 14 amino acids. Trimming took off 1 base at V and 1 base at J, with 8 bases between the two ends. CDR3 nucleotide sequence: TGTGCCAGCTCACCACTTCAGGGATCCTACGAGCAGTACTTC. It codes for CASSPLQGSYEQYF.

This clone was detected a few times. This sequence joins TRBV28 and TRBJ1-2; TRBD1 agrees at 8 bases. The CDR3 length is 17 residues. The J segment lost 2 bases and the V segment lost 7 bases, leaving 15 bases of the junction unmatched. Germline V gene lookup returns CDR1 MDHEN and CDR2 SYDVKM. The CDR3 protein is CASNQPIGQGGNYGYTF. CDR3 DNA sequence: TGTGCCAGCAACCAACCGATTGGACAGGGAGGGAACTATGGCTACACCTTC.

The chain carries TRBV7-2 and TRBJ2-7; TRBD2 is a possible D gene (5 bases). Germline assignment: CDR1 SGHTA and CDR2 FQGNSA. This CDR3 spans 14 amino acids. The germline V and J ends were trimmed by 7 bases and 0 bases, with 13 bases remaining between them. The CDR3 here is CASKVQGSSYEQYF. CDR3 DNA: TGTGCCAGCAAAGTACAAGGGAGCTCCTACGAGCAGTACTTC.

The rearrangement joins TRBV29-1 to TRBJ2-2, with TRBD2 matching over 7 bases. V dropped 7 bases and J dropped 3; count of bases not matched to a gene: 8. The CDR3 is 14 amino acids. Germline assignment: CDR1 SQVTM and CDR2 ANQGSEA. The CDR3 loop is CSAKLARYTGELFF. The CDR3 nucleotides read TGCAGCGCCAAACTAGCGCGGTACACCGGGGAGCTGTTTTTT.